These 32 T cell receptor beta chains were sequenced from one sample in a study of T cells after yellow fever vaccination. TCRdb ran MiXCR on the 5' RACE reads and lists one entry per CDR3 protein. Counted here are some 150,000 distinct CDR3 sequences, approximately 9.9% occurring once; the ten biggest clones make up just over 35%. The source material was CD8+ T cells sorted from PBMCs, sampled 15 days after the yellow fever booster vaccination. The receptors stem from a man younger than 35 who received the YFV17D yellow fever vaccine.

As for this clonotype: Germline is not matched at one junction end, which may reflect a read error. The chain carries TRBV5-1 and TRBJ1-1; D is unclear. Germline CDR1 and CDR2: SGHRS and YFSETQ. The CDR3 runs to 14 residues. Written as DNA, the CDR3 is TGCGCCAGCAGCCTTCGGGCTGGGAACACTGGAGCTTTCTTT. It encodes CASSLRAGNTGAFF.

This clonotype was seen a few times. The chain is built from TRBV10-3 and TRBJ2-5, with TRBD2 matching 9 bases. Trimming at V came to 0 bases and at J to 7 bases, leaving 9 bases not matched to a gene. The germline V gene encodes CDR1 ENHRY and CDR2 SYGVKD. CDR3 size: 16 residues. CDR3 nucleotide sequence: TGTGCCATCAGTGAGTCCAGCGGGGGGCCAGCGGGGACCCAGTACTTC. This sequence encodes CAISESSGGPAGTQYF.

V gene TRBV5-1 combines with J gene TRBJ2-3; D not certain. This CDR3 has 13 residues. From germline, CDR1 is SGHRS and CDR2 YFSETQ. V was clipped by 4 bases and J by 0 bases, with 6 bases between them. The CDR3 nucleotides read TGCGCCAGCAGCGCTTCTAGCACAGATACGCAGTATTTT. Translation gives CASSASSTDTQYF.

This chain connects TRBV19 to TRBJ2-3; perhaps TRBD1 as D (6 bases). This CDR3 has 15 residues. The V end lost 3 bases, the J end lost 6 bases, and 16 bases lay between the germline ends. Germline lookup yields CDR1 LNHDA and CDR2 SQIVND (reference sequence). The CDR3 DNA reads TGTGCCAGTAGTATTAGTGGGGGCCGCGTCGATACGCAGTATTTT. Encoded protein: CASSISGGRVDTQYF.

This clonotype showed up many times. The chain uses TRBV4-3 and TRBJ2-1; D is undetermined. Germline-derived CDR1 and CDR2 are LGHNA and YSLEER. This CDR3 spans 13 amino acids. The germline V and J ends were trimmed by 0 bases and 8 bases, with 8 bases remaining between them. The CDR3 DNA sequence: TGCGCCAGCAGCCAAGATCCGGGTCATGAGCAGTTCTTC. It yields the protein CASSQDPGHEQFF.

This clonotype was observed a few times. This rearrangement joins TRBV7-3 to TRBJ1-3, with unresolved D. The CDR3 is 12 amino acids. Trimming took 7 bases from V and 4 from J, leaving 8 bases between them. CDR1 and CDR2 from the germline V gene are SGHTA and FQGTGA. The DNA of the CDR3 is TGTGCCAGCAAAGGGCTAGGAAACACCATATATTTT. Its protein product is CASKGLGNTIYF.

Only a few counts were recorded for this clonotype. The chain employs TRBV29-1 and TRBJ2-7; 9 nucleotides align to TRBD1. The CDR3 loop spans 19 amino acids. Trimming removed 8 bases from V and 3 bases from J; junction bases left unmatched: 26. Germline CDR1 is SQVTM and CDR2 is ANQGSEA. CDR3 sequence: CSRWGRRDREVFGDYEQYV. CDR3 DNA: TGCAGCCGTTGGGGAAGGCGGGACAGGGAGGTGTTTGGAGACTACGAGCAGTACGTC.

This rearrangement joins TRBV27 to TRBJ1-2, with unresolved D. Germline V lookup: CDR1 MNHEY, CDR2 SMNVEV (reference sequence). With 5 bases removed from V and 5 bases from J, the gap between germline ends came to 18 bases. This CDR3 contains 15 residues. The CDR3 nucleotides read TGTGCCAGCAGTAGCGGTGAAGGGCGACTTTATGGCTACACCTTC. It encodes CASSSGEGRLYGYTF.

In its sample, this clonotype was seen a few times. The chain links TRBV4-3 to TRBJ2-1; 14 positions match TRBD2. Unmatched junction bases numbered 7, after V lost 3 bases and J lost 9 bases. Germline V gene data show CDR1 as LGHNA and CDR2 as YSLEER. The CDR3 extends over 16 amino acids. The CDR3 DNA reads TGCGCCAGCAGCCAGGGACTAGCGGGGGTGCCTGTTGAGCAGTTCTTC. This codes for CASSQGLAGVPVEQFF.

This clonotype was counted many times. The chain's CDR3 is CASSYSRFGENTEAFF. The CDR3 nucleotides are TGTGCCAGCAGTTACTCCCGGTTTGGGGAGAACACTGAAGCTTTCTTT. The gene calls are TRBV6-5 and TRBJ1-1; D not certain. This CDR3 contains 16 residues. With 0 bases removed from V and 1 base from J, the gap between germline ends came to 12 bases. Germline values: CDR1 MNHEY, CDR2 SVGAGI.

The chain joins TRBV5-8 to TRBJ2-2; tentative D call: TRBD1 (5 bases). The V end was cut by 1 base, the J end by 1 base, with 14 bases between. Germline V gives CDR1 SGHTS, CDR2 YDEGEE. The CDR3 contains 17 residues. The CDR3 loop is CASSLKIGVGNTGELFF. CDR3 sequence (DNA): TGTGCCAGCAGCTTGAAGATAGGGGTCGGGAACACCGGGGAGCTGTTTTTT.

The genes are TRBV29-1 and TRBJ2-1, with 8 bases identical to TRBD2. This CDR3 comprises 12 residues. Germline V gene sequence: CDR1 SQVTM, CDR2 ANQGSEA. V trimming: 7 bases; J trimming: 5 bases; junction bases outside the gene matches: 4. CDR3 loop: CSGLTSDNEQFF. The DNA for the CDR3 is TGCAGCGGGCTGACTAGCGACAATGAGCAGTTCTTC.

The chain employs TRBV12-3 or TRBV12-4 and TRBJ1-2; D call uncertain. V dropped 8 bases and J dropped 7 bases, with 8 bases sitting between them. The CDR3 length is 10 residues. This CDR3 is CASGSGGYTF. CDR3 coding DNA: TGTGCCAGCGGGTCGGGTGGCTACACCTTC.

V gene TRBV7-6 combines with J gene TRBJ1-1; D not certain. V lost 2 bases to trimming and J lost 1 base, with 5 bases between them. CDR1 and CDR2 (germline): SGHVS, FNYEAQ. The CDR3 is 13 residues long. The chain's CDR3 is CASSLQRNTEAFF. Here the CDR3 DNA reads TGTGCCAGCAGCTTACAGAGGAACACTGAAGCTTTCTTT.

The table lists this clonotype with a few counts. The chain couples TRBV6-5 to TRBJ2-2; either TRBD1 or TRBD2 may fit D (6 bases each). In germline, CDR1 is MNHEY, CDR2 SVGAGI. The CDR3 covers 15 residues. Trimming removed 2 bases at V and 6 bases at J, with 13 bases between. CDR3 amino acids: CASSYRGPGAGELFF. CDR3 nucleotide sequence: TGTGCCAGCAGTTACCGGGGGCCGGGCGCCGGGGAGCTGTTTTTT.

This clonotype appeared once. The rearrangement uses TRBV11-1 and TRBJ2-2; D unresolved. The V end lost 9 bases, the J end lost 3 bases, and 8 bases lay between the germline ends. The CDR3 has 12 residues. Germline CDR1 is SGHAT and CDR2 is FQDESV (reference sequence). The CDR3 DNA reads as TGTGCCAGAAGACGGGACACCGGGGAGCTGTTTTTT. Protein product: CARRRDTGELFF. The entire variable domain, with the rest obtained from reference TRBV11-1 and TRBJ2-2, is as follows: EAEVAQSPRYKITEKSQAVAFWCDPISGHATLYWYRQILGQGPELLVQFQDESVVDDSQLPKDRFSAERLKGVDSTLKIQPAELGDSAMYLCARRRDTGELFFGEGSRLTVL.

This clonotype was observed at least ten times. One junction end does not reproduce the germline sequence, and a read error may be involved. The CDR3 protein is CSEEGLTGSSNEQFF. The CDR3 coding sequence is TGCAGCGAAGAAGGCCTGACAGGCTCCTCCAATGAGCAGTTCTTC. This rearrangement joins TRBV29-1 to TRBJ2-1; possible D gene TRBD1, 6 bases. This CDR3 spans 15 amino acids. The germline CDR1 and CDR2 sequences are SQVTM and ANQGSEA.

This clonotype was recorded a few times. The chain combines TRBV2 with TRBJ2-3; the D gene is possibly TRBD2 (7 bases). Trimming left V 6 bases short and J 0 bases short, with 13 bases between. The CDR3 covers 15 residues. The germline CDR1 and CDR2 sequences are SNHLY and FYNNEI. The CDR3 DNA reads as TGTGCCAGCAGCCGGGGGGCGACTAGCACAGATACGCAGTATTTT. Residues: CASSRGATSTDTQYF.

This clonotype has more than one count but fewer than ten. The V gene is TRBV7-6, the J gene TRBJ2-3, with D maybe TRBD1 (6 bases). Trimming left V 6 bases short and J 0 bases short, with 10 bases between. Germline V gene sequence: CDR1 SGHVS, CDR2 FNYEAQ. CDR3 length: 14 amino acids. CDR3 protein: CASRGHTSTDTQYF. In DNA, the CDR3 is TGTGCCAGCAGGGGACATACTAGCACAGATACGCAGTATTTT. Drawing the rest from reference TRBV7-6 and TRBJ2-3, the complete variable domain is GAGVSQSPRYKVTKRGQDVALRCDPISGHVSLYWYRQALGQGPEFLTYFNYEAQQDKSGLPNDRFSAERPEGSISTLTIQRTEQRDSAMYRCASRGHTSTDTQYFGPGTRLTVL.

The chain is built from TRBV19 and TRBJ1-2; D is ambiguous. The V and J ends lost 0 bases and 4 bases respectively, with 12 bases between them. Germline V CDR1 and CDR2: LNHDA, SQIVND (reference sequence). This CDR3 contains 15 residues. The CDR3 spells CASSIDHGGSYGYTF. CDR3 coding DNA: TGTGCCAGTAGTATAGATCACGGCGGAAGCTATGGCTACACCTTC.

This clonotype was observed a few times. The chain employs TRBV7-6 and TRBJ2-7, with TRBD2 matching over 8 bases. This CDR3 comprises 15 residues. CDR1 and CDR2 (germline): SGHVS, FNYEAQ. V lost 5 bases, J lost 3 bases, and 9 bases stayed unmatched. The CDR3 DNA follows: TGTGCCAGCAGCCTGAGGCGGGGGGCTTACTACGAGCAGTACGTC. Protein product: CASSLRRGAYYEQYV.

The genes are TRBV7-9 and TRBJ2-7, with 9 bases that match TRBD2. This CDR3 has 17 amino acids. V shed 8 bases and J 3 bases; nucleotides not matched to a gene: 17. CDR1 and CDR2 (germline): SEHNR, FQNEAQ (reference sequence). In DNA form, the CDR3 reads TGTGCCAGCGCGCCCCGCGGGGGGGAAACATTAGTCTACGAGCAGTACTTC. Its protein product is CASAPRGGETLVYEQYF.

In its sample, this clonotype was seen a few times. This chain connects TRBV4-1 to TRBJ2-5; 11 bases match TRBD1. CDR1 MGHRA and CDR2 YSYEKL come from the germline V gene. CDR3 length: 17 residues. V shed 4 bases and J 4 bases; nucleotides not matched to a gene: 11. CDR3 sequence: CASSPKAGQGASETQYF. The CDR3 DNA reads TGCGCCAGCAGCCCTAAAGCAGGACAGGGGGCCTCAGAGACCCAGTACTTC.

This clonotype has just a few counts. The rearrangement uses TRBV24-1 and TRBJ2-1, with D possibly matching TRBD2 (5 bases). Germline V gene lookup returns CDR1 KGHDR and CDR2 SFDVKD. V was shortened by 1 base and J by 5 bases, with 8 bases between the two germline ends. The CDR3 loop spans 14 amino acids. In nucleotides, the CDR3 is TGTGCCACCAGTGATTTTGAGGGAGACAATGAGCAGTTCTTC. Translation: CATSDFEGDNEQFF.

This clonotype was picked up a small number of times. This chain connects TRBV27 to TRBJ2-1; 9 bases fit TRBD2. The CDR3 totals 16 residues. In germline, CDR1 is MNHEY, CDR2 SMNVEV (reference sequence). V lost 4 bases, J lost 2 bases, and 6 bases stayed unmatched. The CDR3 nucleotides are TGTGCCAGCAGTTCAAAGCGGGGGGTTACCTACAATGAGCAGTTCTTC. It specifies CASSSKRGVTYNEQFF.

This clonotype appeared a single time. The chain has TRBV13 and TRBJ1-1; possibly TRBD1 for D (5 bases). The V end was cut by 2 bases, the J end by 5 bases, with 9 bases between. This CDR3 comprises 13 residues. Germline V CDR1 and CDR2: PRHDT, FYEKMQ (reference sequence). The CDR3 region has the DNA TGTGCCAGCAGCTTACGGTCAGGGACTGAAGCTTTCTTT. It specifies CASSLRSGTEAFF.

This clonotype was counted between two and nine times. The CDR3 DNA reads TGCAGCGTGACCGGAAGGCGGACAGGGCGCGACTATGGCTACACCTTC. This codes for CSVTGRRTGRDYGYTF. V gene TRBV29-1 combines with J gene TRBJ1-2, with 8 bases identical to TRBD1. Trimming removed 6 bases from V and 3 bases from J; junction bases left unmatched: 15. The V gene's germline CDR1 is SQVTM and CDR2 ANQGSEA. This CDR3 is built from 16 residues.

The chain couples TRBV27 to TRBJ2-2, with D possibly matching TRBD1 (6 bases). The germline V and J ends were trimmed by 7 bases and 1 base, with 10 bases remaining between them. Per germline, CDR1 MNHEY and CDR2 SMNVEV (reference sequence). CDR3 length: 14 residues. CDR3 nucleotides: TGTGCCAGCACATCGGACAGGAACACCGGGGAGCTGTTTTTT. This sequence encodes CASTSDRNTGELFF.

This rearrangement joins TRBV29-1 to TRBJ2-3, with 11 bases fitting TRBD1. This CDR3 spans 15 amino acids. V gave up 3 bases and J gave up 1 base; unmatched junction bases: 3. Germline V CDR1 and CDR2: SQVTM, ANQGSEA. CDR3 residues: CSVERTGGGTDTQYF. In DNA form, the CDR3 reads TGCAGCGTTGAGCGGACAGGGGGCGGCACAGATACGCAGTATTTT.

The chain carries TRBV12-3 or TRBV12-4 and TRBJ2-3; 8 bases are shared with TRBD1. V lost 7 bases and J lost 1; bases outside the gene matches: 7. The CDR3 is 15 amino acids. The CDR3 nucleotides read TGTGCCAGCATCCTGACAGGGGTTGGCACAGATACGCAGTATTTT. It translates to CASILTGVGTDTQYF.

This clonotype has just a few counts. The rearrangement uses TRBV4-1 and TRBJ2-7, with TRBD1 identical over 7 bases. Germline V lookup: CDR1 MGHRA, CDR2 YSYEKL. Trimming took 5 bases from V and 2 from J; bases not matched to a gene: 6. This CDR3 is built from 14 residues. CDR3 coding DNA: TGCGCCAGCAGCTCGCAGGGACAGACCTACGAGCAGTACTTC. Its translation is CASSSQGQTYEQYF.

V is TRBV6-5 and J is TRBJ1-6; 8 bases are shared with TRBD1. The CDR3 spans 15 residues. The germline CDR1 and CDR2 sequences are MNHEY and SVGAGI. Trimming cost V 6 bases and J 5 bases; bases outside gene matches: 6. The CDR3: CASRRTGPNNSPLHF. CDR3 sequence (DNA): TGTGCCAGCAGGCGGACAGGGCCAAATAATTCACCCCTCCACTTT.